This TCR beta chain is from a study of blood T cell repertoires in COVID-19 (TCRdb year 2020). As for the study more broadly: Samples from collaborators originated in the United States, Italy and Spain and spanned both the acute and convalescent phases of COVID-19. The prospective study material was composed of cDNA or gDNA derived from T cells, B-cell-depleted T cells, or PBMCs. Subjects who had been exposed to COVID-19, were actively infected with it, or had recovered from it provided the deeply sampled blood TCRbeta repertoires that made up the dataset. The repertoires were released in a freely available public database intended as a resource for research on the immune response to SARS-CoV-2. Samples came from the ongoing ImmuneRACE study (first 160 participants) plus 1,254 subjects from 6 global collaborators. A de-identified subject ID, COVID-19 status, age in years and sex were almost always included in the sample metadata. Where HLA class I and class II types were available, the types were taken from metadata supplied by the sample provider, not from assay-based typing.

A note on this clone: Its antigen is currently not known. Per-base qualities were not stored, and no clone one base away is much larger.

V is shortened by 5 bases, J by 2 bases, and the region joining them spans 16 bases. Measured from the cysteine to the phenylalanine, the CDR3 is 16 residues long. The only DNA kept is the CDR3, 48 bases in frame from the first base. In the germline V gene (reference sequence), CDR1 corresponds to WNHNN and CDR2 to SYGVQD. General conclusions and limits of the study: The amount of clinical and demographic metadata varied by source and participant and was provided uncurated.

Participants in the prospective study were enrolled through a virtual design, were aged about 18 to 100 years, and lived in about two dozen United States geographic areas. To assign participants to cohorts, the prospective study relied on clinical history that participants themselves reported in a screening survey and a study questionnaire. In the prospective study, mobile phlebotomists collected whole blood, serum and a nasopharyngeal or oropharyngeal swab from each participant. Additional blood draws and questionnaires over an approximately two-month period could optionally be provided by prospective study participants. Before DNA extraction, prospective study blood samples were shipped either frozen or at room temperature. TCRbeta CDR3 regions were amplified from genomic DNA using the immunoSEQ Assay, a bias-controlled multiplex PCR. In the source study's methods: Within the assay, amplification of reference gene primers was used to estimate how many nucleated cells each sample contained. To quantify the absolute abundance of each unique TCRbeta CDR3 rearrangement, sequence reads were collapsed and filtered. For each sample, productive Simpson clonality was calculated as the square root of Simpson's diversity index over productive rearrangements. Entries here come from immuneACCESS through TCRdb and include only in-frame sequences with V and J called. Some clones fail to appear in such tables; in the studies checked, an unresolved V gene covers under half of the shortfall, and the cause of the remainder is unknown. That table gives V, J and clone size, and the DNA gave D and trimming. This sample is represented by some 200,000 clones; approximately 80% of them were singletons. Around 7% of the sample lies in the top ten.

The V gene is TRBV10-1 and the J gene is TRBJ1-5; the best D guess is TRBD1, with 6 bases matching. The receptor comes from a woman aged 40 to 50 with acute COVID-19. The material sequenced was PBMCs or T cells enriched from blood (not recorded which). DNA sequence: TGCGCCAGCAGTAATTCCGGGACACCGTGCAATCAGCCCCAGCATTTT. This sequence encodes CASSNSGTPCNQPQHF.